The 18 T cell receptor beta chains listed next were all sequenced from one sample in a study of tumor-infiltrating lymphocytes in primary liver carcinoma (dated by TCRdb to 2015 to 2018). TCRdb shows the sequencer as Illumina HiSeq 2500. TCRbeta-specific cDNA was reverse-transcribed from roughly 500 ng total RNA using a constant-region primer and ProtoScript II reverse transcriptase. Construction of the TCRbeta libraries relied on three nested rounds of multiplex PCR, following a slightly modified ARM-PCR procedure. Each of the first two PCR rounds ran for about 10 cycles using multiplex TRBV1-TRBV30 forward primers together with a Cbeta reverse primer. TCRdb reran the public reads through fastp at Q25 and MiXCR, keeping productive beta chains. Rows with one shared CDR3 protein collapse into an entry with the most common genes and DNA. The sample data list 90,000 to 150,000 distinct CDR3 sequences, and about two thirds of these were observed just once. 8.1% of the sample comes from the top ten.

Total RNA and DNA were co-extracted without cell sorting from 20-30 mg of bulk tissue using the AllPrep DNA/RNA mini kit. Specimen: tumor-adjacent normal liver tissue. The receptors here all came from a woman between 55 and 75 years old with primary liver carcinoma and hepatitis B virus infection.

The chain uses TRBV18 and TRBJ2-7; D uncertain. The CDR3 extends over 13 amino acids. Between the trimmed V and J ends, which lost 6 bases and 7 bases, there was a span of 16 bases. Per germline, CDR1 KGHSH and CDR2 LQKENI. The CDR3: CASSLGRSLEQYF. The CDR3 coding sequence is TGTGCCAGCTCGCTCGGACGGAGCTTGGAGCAGTACTTC. The full variable domain, its missing parts supplied by reference TRBV18 and TRBJ2-7, is NAGVMQNPRHLVRRRGQEARLRCSPMKGHSHVYWYRQLPEEGLKFMVYLQKENIIDESGMPKERFSAEFPKEGPSILRIQQVVRGDSAAYFCASSLGRSLEQYFGPGTRLTVT.

As for this clonotype: As the CDR3 is not closed by the conserved phenylalanine or tryptophan, this likely results from a read error. The rearrangement joins TRBV4-2 to TRBJ1-3, with a weak D call TRBD1 (5 bases). The CDR3 is 17 residues long. The V and J ends lost 1 base and 2 bases respectively, with 15 bases between them. Germline values: CDR1 LGHNA, CDR2 YNFKEQ. Written as DNA, the CDR3 is TGTGCCAGCAGCCAAGGCGTTGGGGACCTTGCTGGAAACACCATATATATT. Protein product: CASSQGVGDLAGNTIYI.

With regard to this clonotype: A single base separates this from a much larger clone, so it may be a read error. V is TRBV10-3 and J is TRBJ2-1; 9 bases are shared with TRBD1. With V trimmed by 11 bases and J by 5 bases, 10 bases remained unmatched. The CDR3 is 14 residues long. Germline values: CDR1 ENHRY, CDR2 SYGVKD. In DNA form, the CDR3 reads TGTGCCGCCGGATCCGGGACAGGGAACAATGAGCAGTTCTTC. Residues: CAAGSGTGNNEQFF.

This clonotype occurred a few times. The chain combines TRBV11-2 with TRBJ2-4, with D maybe TRBD1 (6 bases). CDR3 size: 17 residues. The germline V and J ends were trimmed by 2 bases and 1 base, with 15 bases remaining between them. The V gene's germline CDR1 is SGHAT and CDR2 FQNNGV. CDR3 DNA: TGTGCCAGCAGCTTAAGGGGCGACAGGCCGGCCAAAAACATTCAGTACTTC. It encodes CASSLRGDRPAKNIQYF.

Notes on this clonotype: The junction does not match germline at one end; this may be a read error. The chain employs TRBV4-1 and TRBJ2-2, with 9 bases fitting TRBD1. The germline CDR1 and CDR2 sequences are MGHRA and YSYEKL. The CDR3 consists of 15 residues. The CDR3 sequence is CASSRTGARTGELFF. CDR3 DNA: TGCGCCAGCAGCCGGACAGGGGCACGGACCGGGGAGTTGTTTTTT.

In regard to this clonotype: One end of the junction fails to match germline, which may point to a read error. V usage is TRBV6-5 and J usage is TRBJ2-5; TRBD1 might be the D (5 bases). The CDR3 sequence is 13 residues long. Germline V gene data show CDR1 as MNHEY and CDR2 as SVGAGI. DNA of the CDR3: TGTGCCAGCAGCAGGGCGCGAGGAGAGACTCAGTACTTC. It codes for CASSRARGETQYF.

This clonotype was observed at least ten times. This sequence joins TRBV12-3 or TRBV12-4 and TRBJ1-1; tentatively, D is TRBD1 (5 bases). The CDR3 is made up of 14 amino acids. V lost 7 bases and J lost 5, with 17 bases in between. The CDR3 DNA reads as TGTGCCAGCAAACCCTCAGGGTTCAGGACTGAAGCTTTCTTT. This gives the protein CASKPSGFRTEAFF.

The CDR3 region has the DNA TGTGCCAGCAGTTTTATGGGACAGAGCAATCAGCCCCAGCATTTT. Its protein product is CASSFMGQSNQPQHF. The rearrangement links TRBV28 to TRBJ1-5; 7 bases are shared with TRBD1. The CDR3 runs to 15 residues. Trimming took 3 bases from V and 1 from J; bases not matched to a gene: 3. The V gene's germline CDR1 is MDHEN and CDR2 SYDVKM.

The V gene is TRBV12-3 or TRBV12-4, the J gene TRBJ2-7; 7 bases align to TRBD2. The CDR3 length is 15 residues. The J segment lost 1 base and the V segment lost 8 bases, leaving 11 bases of the junction unmatched. In DNA, the CDR3 is TGTGCCAGCTGTTGGACTAGTGGGGAATCCTACGAGCAGTACTTC. It translates to CASCWTSGESYEQYF.

Notes on this clonotype: The junction and the germline gene differ at one end; a read error may be behind it. The CDR3: CANSLGQGRNTEAFF. For the CDR3, the DNA is TGCGCCAACAGCTTGGGACAGGGAAGGAACACTGAAGCTTTCTTT. This rearrangement joins TRBV5-1 to TRBJ1-1, with 9 positions matching TRBD1. This CDR3 has 15 amino acids. The germline V gene has CDR1 SGHRS and CDR2 YFSETQ.

The chain carries TRBV29-1 and TRBJ2-3; 8 nucleotides agree with TRBD1. The junction had 6 bases not matched to a gene; V was cut back by 4 bases and J by 0 bases. Germline lookup yields CDR1 SQVTM and CDR2 ANQGSEA. The CDR3 spans 15 residues. CDR3 coding DNA: TGCAGCGTTGCTTACGGGACAGGTAGCACAGATACGCAGTATTTT. It yields the protein CSVAYGTGSTDTQYF.

This clonotype was detected many times. V is TRBV12-3 or TRBV12-4 and J is TRBJ2-2; 7 bases map to TRBD1. CDR3 length: 16 residues. The ends lost 7 bases at V and 0 bases at J; junction bases unmatched: 8. The CDR3 DNA is TGTGCCAGCACCCCGACAGGGAGCCCGAACACCGGGGAGCTGTTTTTT. It codes for CASTPTGSPNTGELFF.

DNA of the CDR3: TGTGCCAGCAACTTCGGGAGTAACACCGGGGAGCTGTTTTTT. Translation: CASNFGSNTGELFF. This rearrangement joins TRBV11-3 to TRBJ2-2; D might be TRBD2 (6 bases). The CDR3 totals 14 residues. V was cut by 7 bases and J by 2 bases, with 11 bases left in between. Germline CDR1 is SGHNT and CDR2 is YENEEA.

This clonotype was seen once. The V gene is TRBV11-2, the J gene TRBJ2-7; D may be TRBD2 (5 bases). Between the trimmed V and J ends, which lost 6 bases and 5 bases, there was a span of 20 bases. The germline V gene encodes CDR1 SGHAT and CDR2 FQNNGV. This CDR3 has 15 residues. CDR3 coding DNA: TGTGCCAGCAGTTTACTGACGGGAATGATCAACGAGCAGTACTTC. It yields the protein CASSLLTGMINEQYF.

This clonotype was counted at least ten times. The chain uses TRBV6-1 and TRBJ1-5; no clear D gene. This CDR3 is 13 amino acids long. V dropped 0 bases and J dropped 7 bases, with 7 bases sitting between them. CDR1 MNHNS and CDR2 SASEGT come from the germline V gene. The CDR3, as DNA: TGTGCCAGCAGTGAAGCCGAGGTGCAGCCCCAGCATTTT. This sequence encodes CASSEAEVQPQHF.

This clonotype was seen a handful of times. A much bigger clone sits one base away, suggesting this may be a read error. The J gene is TRBJ2-1, the V gene TRBV6-2 or TRBV6-3; D might be TRBD1 (7 bases). This CDR3 has 14 residues. From germline, CDR1 is MNHEY and CDR2 SVGEGT. DNA for the CDR3: TGTGTCAGCAGGGGGGACAGCCTATACAATGAGCAGTTCTTC. Encoded protein: CVSRGDSLYNEQFF.

Regarding this clonotype: Relative to the germline gene, one junction end is altered; a read error may explain this. The CDR3 here is CTSSLGGGLGRDEQFF. For the CDR3, the DNA is TGTACCAGTAGCTTAGGTGGCGGACTAGGGCGAGATGAGCAGTTCTTC. V and J are TRBV11-3 and TRBJ2-1, with 7 bases that match TRBD2. CDR3 length: 16 residues. Germline V gene sequence: CDR1 SGHNT, CDR2 YENEEA.

The chain has TRBV6-1 and TRBJ2-1, with 11 bases aligning to TRBD2. The V gene end was trimmed by 5 bases and the J gene end by 6 bases; junction bases not matched to a gene: 12. Germline lookup yields CDR1 MNHNS and CDR2 SASEGT. CDR3 length: 17 amino acids. CDR3 nucleotides: TGTGCCAGCAGTTATCCGACTAGCGGGGATCCCTTCAATGAGCAGTTCTTC. Translation: CASSYPTSGDPFNEQFF.